Sequencing of this T cell receptor (beta chain) was carried out in a study of beta chain features in type 1 diabetes. The study's findings and limits: Patients with Type 1 diabetes showed moderately but significantly shorter TCRB CDR3s in all four CD4+ subsets.

About this clone: The antigen is undetermined.

Trimming removed 0 bases from V and 5 bases from J; junction bases left unmatched: 6. Germline V gene sequence: CDR1 SGHTA, CDR2 FQGNSA. The CDR3 consists of 15 residues. Every bit of the isolated RNA underwent reverse transcription, so sequencing read expressed TCRB transcripts. Data came from immunoSEQ multiplex PCR; TCRdb stores just in-frame clones and leaves some out. Here the sample spans 250,000 or so clones, approximately 15% being singletons. V is TRBV7-2 and J is TRBJ2-7, with 8 bases that match TRBD1. The sequencing sample was made of naive CD4+ T cells from blood. This TCR derives from a man younger than 45 with type 1 diabetes. The CDR3 here is CASSLARGRSDEQYF. As DNA, the CDR3 is TGTGCCAGCAGCTTAGCCAGGGGGCGCAGTGACGAGCAGTACTTC.